Below, one T cell receptor (beta chain) is given with its context. The antigen remains undetermined. This sample was included in a study of beta chain features in type 1 diabetes. Study outcomes and limitations: The naive, central memory and Treg TCRB repertoires looked more alike in patients than they did in healthy donors. Insertions at VDJ junctions were less frequent in type 1 diabetes patients. These patients also deleted more nucleotides at the same junctions.

CDR1 is SEHNR and CDR2 is FQNEAQ in the germline V gene (reference sequence). The CDR3 totals 15 residues. Trimming took 1 base from V and 4 from J, leaving 11 bases between them. Of the isolated RNA, all was reverse transcribed, and so the sequenced material was expressed TCRB transcripts. The average output of naive, central memory and regulatory T cell samples was several million reads. Data came from immunoSEQ multiplex PCR; TCRdb stores just in-frame clones and leaves some out. The sample includes 110,000 to 150,000 clones, 6.9% of them seen just once. Cell sorting via CD45RO/CCR7/CD25/CD127/CD95/CD27 was performed to obtain CD4+ naive, central memory, regulatory and stem cell-like memory cells.

Sequences were obtained from central memory CD4+ T cells from blood. The V gene is TRBV7-9, the J gene TRBJ1-5, with D maybe TRBD1 (5 bases). This sequence was found in a woman aged 25 to 39 in good health. The CDR3 DNA reads as TGTGCCAGCAGCTTAGAAGGCAGGGATAATCAGCCCCAGCATTTT. Translating it yields CASSLEGRDNQPQHF.